The clone carrying this T cell receptor (beta chain) was recorded at least ten times. The CDR3 spans 14 residues. Per the germline V gene, CDR1 is LGHDT and CDR2 is YNNKEL (reference sequence). The ends were cut back, 5 bases at V and 6 bases at J, with 14 bases in the middle. The data were obtained in a study of blood T cell repertoires in COVID-19. For the study at large: Some COVID-19 samples were acute and others convalescent; all came from the United States, Italy and Spain. In each case, the material was cDNA or gDNA derived from T cells, B-cell-depleted T cells, or PBMCs.

This table comes from immunoSEQ multiplex PCR, and its TCRdb copy is limited to in-frame clones, with some not included. The profile covers roughly 190,000 clones, with roughly 80% appearing a single time and around an eighth taken by the ten largest. This TCR came from a woman aged 50 to 65 with acute or convalescent COVID-19. The chain uses TRBV3-1 (or the pseudogene TRBV3-2) and TRBJ2-1; tentatively, D is TRBD2 (6 bases). Source material: peripheral blood. CDR3 in amino acids: CASSGTSSGNEQFF. The CDR3 nucleotides are TGTGCCAGCAGCGGGACCAGTAGCGGCAATGAGCAGTTCTTC.